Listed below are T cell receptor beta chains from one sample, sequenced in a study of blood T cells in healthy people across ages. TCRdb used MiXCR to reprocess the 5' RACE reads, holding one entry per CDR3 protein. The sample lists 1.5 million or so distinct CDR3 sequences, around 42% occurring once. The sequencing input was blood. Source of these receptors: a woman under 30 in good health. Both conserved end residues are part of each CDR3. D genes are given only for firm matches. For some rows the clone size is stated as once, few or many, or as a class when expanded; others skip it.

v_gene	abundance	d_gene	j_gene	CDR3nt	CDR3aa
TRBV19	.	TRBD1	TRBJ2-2	TGTGCCAGTAGTATACCCTGGACAGGGGTGGCCGGGGAGCTGTTTTTT	CASSIPWTGVAGELFF
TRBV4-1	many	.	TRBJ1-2	TGCGCCAGCAGCCAAGGCGGCAGTTCTGGATCAGGCTACACCTTC	CASSQGGSSGSGYTF
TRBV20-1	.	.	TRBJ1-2	TGCAGCTCAAAAGGGTCGGGGGTGGGGAAAGGCTACACCTTC	CSSKGSGVGKGYTF
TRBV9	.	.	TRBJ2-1	TGTGCCAGCAGCGTAGGAGGGGGGGCACTCTTCTACAATGAGCAGTTCTTC	CASSVGGGALFYNEQFF
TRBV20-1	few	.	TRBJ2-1	TGCAGTGCTAGGGGTCAGGGGTTATACAATGAGCAGTTCTTC	CSARGQGLYNEQFF
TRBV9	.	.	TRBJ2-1	TGTGCCAGCAGCAGCCTTACCCGCGGGGAAAATGAGCAGTTCTTC	CASSSLTRGENEQFF
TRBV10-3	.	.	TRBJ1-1	TGTGCCATCAGTGACATCCAGATGAACACTGAAGCTTTCTTT	CAISDIQMNTEAFF
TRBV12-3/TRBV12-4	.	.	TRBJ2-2	TGTGCCAGCGGCGGGCAGGCGAACACCGGGGAGCTGTTTTTT	CASGGQANTGELFF
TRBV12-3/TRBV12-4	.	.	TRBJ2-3	TGTGCCAGCAGTCTCCGCCAGGGCACAGATACGCAGTCTTTT	CASSLRQGTDTQSF
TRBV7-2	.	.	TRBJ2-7	TGTGCCAGCAGCTTCAGGGATTACGAGCAGTACTTC	CASSFRDYEQYF
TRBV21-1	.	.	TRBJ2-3	TGTGCCAGCCCCAAGGGGGGAACTAGCGGGAGGGAAAGCACAGATACGCAGTATTTT	CASPKGGTSGRESTDTQYF
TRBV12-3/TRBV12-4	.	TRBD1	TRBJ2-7	TGTGCCAGCAGTTTTAAGGGGGCCGAGTACTTC	CASSFKGAEYF
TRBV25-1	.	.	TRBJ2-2	TGTGCCAGCAGTGATGGTAGAGGCGACACCGGGGAGCTGTTTTTT	CASSDGRGDTGELFF
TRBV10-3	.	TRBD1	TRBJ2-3	TGTGCCATCAGTGGGCTGGACAGGGGGATGGATACGCAGTATTTT	CAISGLDRGMDTQYF
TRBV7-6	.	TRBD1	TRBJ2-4	TGTGCCAGCAGCGCAACACAGGGGATGTCGGCCAAAAACATTCAGTACTTC	CASSATQGMSAKNIQYF
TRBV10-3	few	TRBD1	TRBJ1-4	TGTGCCATCAGTCGGGACAGGGGGGAGGAAAAACTGTTTTTT	CAISRDRGEEKLFF
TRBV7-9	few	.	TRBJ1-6	TGTGCCAGCAGCGCAGGGATGGCTTCACCCCTCCACTTT	CASSAGMASPLHF
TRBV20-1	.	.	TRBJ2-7	TGCAGTGCCCCTGACCCTAAAGCGAGCTCCTACGAGCAGTACTTC	CSAPDPKASSYEQYF
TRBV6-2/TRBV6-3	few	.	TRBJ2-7	TGTGCCACCAAAGGGGTATTCGGCGAGCAGTACTTC	CATKGVFGEQYF
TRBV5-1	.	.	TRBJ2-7	TGCGCCAGCAGCTTGGAGGCCCTACAGGACTGCGAGCAGTACTTC	CASSLEALQDCEQYF
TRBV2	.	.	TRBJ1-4	TGTGCCAGCAGTGGTACCGGGACGGCTAATGAAAAACTGTTTTTT	CASSGTGTANEKLFF
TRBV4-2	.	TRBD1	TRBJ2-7	TGTGCCAGCAGCCAAGATTCCGGGACAGATGCGACATACGAGCAGTACTTC	CASSQDSGTDATYEQYF
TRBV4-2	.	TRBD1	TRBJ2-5	TGTGCCAGCAGCTCGCGACAGGGGATGGAGACCCAGTACTTC	CASSSRQGMETQYF
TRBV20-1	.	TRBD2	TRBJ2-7	TGCAGTGCTAGAGATGTAGGCGGGAGGGCCTGGTACGAGCAGTACTTC	CSARDVGGRAWYEQYF
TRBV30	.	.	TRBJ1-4	TGTGCCTGGAAAGTAGATGCGGCCGCAACTAATGAAAAACTGTTTTTT	CAWKVDAAATNEKLFF
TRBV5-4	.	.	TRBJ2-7	TGTGCCAGCAGCTTGGTGACCGGGACGGGAACCTACGAGCAGTACTTC	CASSLVTGTGTYEQYF
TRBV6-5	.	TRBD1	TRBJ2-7	TGTGCCAGCAGTTATGGACAGGGGGGGATCTACGAGCAGTACTTC	CASSYGQGGIYEQYF
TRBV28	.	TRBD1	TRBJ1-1	TGTGCCAGCAGTTTCGGCGACAGGGGACCGGGCACTGAAGCTTTCTTT	CASSFGDRGPGTEAFF
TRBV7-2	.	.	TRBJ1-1	TGTGCCAGCAGCTCGGGCCCTGATGGGACTGAAGCTTTCTTT	CASSSGPDGTEAFF
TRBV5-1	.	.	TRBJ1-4	TGCGCCAGCAGCTTGGGGGCCGAGAGTAATGAAAAACTGTTTTTT	CASSLGAESNEKLFF
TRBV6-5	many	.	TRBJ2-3	TGTGCCAGCAGTTACGTTGGAGATACGCAGTATTTT	CASSYVGDTQYF
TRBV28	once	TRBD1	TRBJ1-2	TGTGCCAGCAAGAGACAGGGAAACTATGGCTACACCTTC	CASKRQGNYGYTF
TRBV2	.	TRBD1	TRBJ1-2	TGTGCCAGCAATCAACAGGGGATAGGCTACACCTTC	CASNQQGIGYTF
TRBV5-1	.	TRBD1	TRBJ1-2	TGCGCCAGCGGATCGACAGGGGAGGTCGAGGGCTACACCTTC	CASGSTGEVEGYTF
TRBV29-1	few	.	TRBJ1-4	TGCAGCGTGCGACAGACTCTTAATGAAAAACTGTTTTTT	CSVRQTLNEKLFF
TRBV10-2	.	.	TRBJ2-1	TGCGCCAGCAGTGAGATGGGGAGCAGCTCCTACAATGAGCAGTTCTTC	CASSEMGSSSYNEQFF
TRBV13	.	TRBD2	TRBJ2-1	TGTGCCAGCAGCTTAGGGCGGACTAGCGGGAGGATCTATGCGCAGTTCTTC	CASSLGRTSGRIYAQFF
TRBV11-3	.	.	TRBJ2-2	TGTGCCAGCAGCCCCGGGATCCCCGGGGAGCTGTTTTTT	CASSPGIPGELFF